Each of the 32 T cell receptor beta chains below was sequenced from the same sample in a study of cytomegalovirus exposure and HLA in healthy donors (dated by TCRdb to 2015 to 2018). Receptor amplification or capture employed the immunoSEQ multiplex PCR assay. For the multiplex PCR, a mixture combining 60 forward primers for TCR Vbeta segments and 13 reverse primers for TCR Jbeta segments was used. TCRdb limited this immuneACCESS table to in-frame rearrangements with V and J called. A share of clones is missing; checked studies link under half to unresolved V genes, and the rest is unexplained. The sample records about 130,000 clones, about 80% of which are singletons. The ten most abundant clones make up about 2.6% of the sample. Sequencing was done on a sample of PBMCs. These receptor sequences come from a man aged 30 to 39 in good health and CMV-seronegative.

V usage is TRBV7-8 and J usage is TRBJ2-2, with D uncertain. The V end lost 0 bases, the J end lost 1 base, and 6 bases lay between the germline ends. From germline, CDR1 is SGHVS and CDR2 FQNEAQ. The CDR3 has 15 residues. DNA for the CDR3: TGTGCCAGCAGCTTAGCCCGACAGAACACCGGGGAGCTGTTTTTT. Amino acid sequence: CASSLARQNTGELFF.

The chain joins TRBV5-1 to TRBJ2-5, with 9 bases that match TRBD1. Germline-derived CDR1 and CDR2 are SGHRS and YFSETQ. This CDR3 contains 14 residues. The trim removed 7 bases at V and 5 bases at J, leaving 9 bases unmatched. CDR3 sequence (DNA): TGCGCCAGCGCGACAGGGGGTTACGCGGAGACCCAGTACTTC. Translation: CASATGGYAETQYF. The full variable domain, its missing parts supplied by reference TRBV5-1 and TRBJ2-5, is KAGVTQTPRYLIKTRGQQVTLSCSPISGHRSVSWYQQTPGQGLQFLFEYFSETQRNKGNFPGRFSGRQFSNSRSEMNVSTLELGDSALYLCASATGGYAETQYFGPGTRLLVL.

The chain is built from TRBV7-9 and TRBJ2-1, with 11 bases fitting TRBD1. Germline V gene sequence: CDR1 SEHNR, CDR2 FQNEAQ (reference sequence). The CDR3 is 15 residues long. Losses at the gene ends were 5 bases for V and 6 bases for J; bases not matched to a gene: 6. The CDR3 sequence: CASSPDRGPFNEQFF. The CDR3 nucleotides are TGTGCCAGCAGCCCGGACAGGGGGCCCTTCAATGAGCAGTTCTTC. Full variable domain (remainder filled in from reference TRBV7-9 and TRBJ2-1): DTGVSQNPRHKITKRGQNVTFRCDPISEHNRLYWYRQTLGQGPEFLTYFQNEAQLEKSRLLSDRFSAERPKGSFSTLEIQRTEQGDSAMYLCASSPDRGPFNEQFFGPGTRLTVL.

The rearrangement links TRBV19 to TRBJ2-1, with D uncertain. The CDR3 totals 14 residues. Germline V lookup: CDR1 LNHDA, CDR2 SQIVND (reference sequence). Trimming shortened V by 0 bases and J by 8 bases, and 11 bases separated the two germline ends. The DNA of the CDR3 is TGTGCCAGTAGTATAGATCCCTATTTTGATGAGCAGTTCTTC. Amino acids: CASSIDPYFDEQFF.

V and J are TRBV2 and TRBJ2-1, with 9 positions matching TRBD2. From germline, CDR1 is SNHLY and CDR2 FYNNEI. Trimming removed 7 bases from V and 4 bases from J; junction bases left unmatched: 8. This CDR3 has 15 residues. CDR3 nucleotide sequence: TGTGCCAGCACCCTAGGGCTAGCGGGGTACAATGAGCAGTTCTTC. This gives the protein CASTLGLAGYNEQFF.

This chain uses TRBV27 with TRBJ1-2, with 8 bases that match TRBD1. The CDR3 has 17 amino acids. From germline, CDR1 is MNHEY and CDR2 SMNVEV (reference sequence). V dropped 7 bases and J dropped 6; count of bases not matched to a gene: 19. CDR3 DNA: TGTGCCAGCATAGGACAGGGTGAACTTGGGGCTTCGGATGGCTACACCTTC. It codes for CASIGQGELGASDGYTF.

This clone was detected once. The J gene is TRBJ2-7, the V gene TRBV30; 11 bases align to TRBD2. Germline loops: CDR1 GTSNPN, CDR2 SVGIG (reference sequence). The CDR3 contains 14 residues. V dropped 2 bases and J dropped 3; count of bases not matched to a gene: 3. The CDR3 region has the DNA TGTGCCTGGAGTCGACTAGCGGGATACTACGAGCAGTACTTC. Its translation: CAWSRLAGYYEQYF.

The genes are TRBV19 and TRBJ2-3, with D possibly TRBD2 on 5 matching bases. Per the germline V gene, CDR1 is LNHDA and CDR2 is SQIVND (reference sequence). The CDR3 loop spans 16 amino acids. V was cut by 1 base and J by 3 bases, with 14 bases left in between. CDR3 amino acids: CASSIATRGSTDTQYF. Written as DNA, the CDR3 is TGTGCCAGTAGTATAGCGACCCGGGGTTCAACAGATACGCAGTATTTT.

This chain uses TRBV11-3 with TRBJ1-1; TRBD1 aligns across 7 bases. The germline V gene encodes CDR1 SGHNT and CDR2 YENEEA. V lost 4 bases to trimming and J lost 1 base; unmatched junction nucleotides: 9. CDR3 length: 16 amino acids. The CDR3 DNA reads as TGTGCCAGCAGCTCCCCAGGAGGGGGCTGGAACACTGAAGCTTTCTTT. Encoded protein: CASSSPGGGWNTEAFF. Together with reference TRBV11-3 and TRBJ1-1, the CDR3 gives the full variable domain: EAGVVQSPRYKIIEKKQPVAFWCNPISGHNTLYWYLQNLGQGPELLIRYENEEAVDDSQLPKDRFSAERLKGVDSTLKIQPAELGDSAVYLCASSSPGGGWNTEAFFGQGTRLTVV.

The gene calls are TRBV6-1 and TRBJ1-2; TRBD1 might be the D (6 bases). Germline values: CDR1 MNHNS, CDR2 SASEGT. V was clipped by 6 bases and J by 0 bases, with 11 bases between them. CDR3 size: 14 residues. CDR3 loop: CASRDRATNYGYTF. The CDR3 coding sequence is TGTGCCAGCAGGGACAGAGCAACTAACTATGGCTACACCTTC.

CDR3 in DNA: TGCGCCAGCAGCCAGGGACAGGGCGGTCAGCCCCAGCATTTT. This translates into CASSQGQGGQPQHF. The rearrangement uses TRBV4-3 and TRBJ1-5, with 9 bases identical to TRBD1. CDR3 length: 14 amino acids. The V and J ends lost 3 bases and 6 bases, in that order; junction bases with no gene match: 3. Looked up from germline, CDR1 is LGHNA and CDR2 is YSLEER.

The gene calls are TRBV27 and TRBJ2-5; 7 bases line up with TRBD2. The V gene end was trimmed by 2 bases and the J gene end by 6 bases; junction bases not matched to a gene: 9. The germline V gene has CDR1 MNHEY and CDR2 SMNVEV (reference sequence). This CDR3 region has 15 residues. The CDR3 loop is CASSLIAGPPKTQYF. CDR3 nucleotides: TGTGCCAGCAGTTTAATAGCGGGTCCCCCGAAGACCCAGTACTTC.

The V and J genes are TRBV6-5 and TRBJ2-7, with 11 nucleotides matching TRBD1. The germline gives CDR1 MNHEY, CDR2 SVGAGI. This CDR3 spans 14 amino acids. The V and J ends lost 6 bases and 8 bases, in that order; junction bases with no gene match: 9. As DNA, the CDR3 is TGTGCCAGCAGCCCTGGACAGGGGGCGCGGAAGCAGTACTTC. Translating it yields CASSPGQGARKQYF.

On this clone: Other DNA sequences in the same sample also yield this CDR3. The chain links TRBV19 to TRBJ1-1; D ambiguous. The CDR3 is 12 amino acids. Trimming shortened V by 1 base and J by 6 bases, and 6 bases separated the two germline ends. Looked up from germline, CDR1 is LNHDA and CDR2 is SQIVND (reference sequence). The CDR3 here is CASSIGGPEAFF. CDR3 sequence (DNA): TGTGCCAGTAGTATAGGAGGTCCTGAAGCTTTCTTT. The full variable domain, completed using reference TRBV19 and TRBJ1-1, is DGGITQSPKYLFRKEGQNVTLSCEQNLNHDAMYWYRQDPGQGLRLIYYSQIVNDFQKGDIAEGYSVSREKKESFPLTVTSAQKNPTAFYLCASSIGGPEAFFGQGTRLTVV.

The chain combines TRBV5-1 with TRBJ2-7; TRBD1 matches at 8 bases. CDR3 size: 15 residues. V dropped 4 bases and J dropped 0; count of bases not matched to a gene: 6. The germline V gene encodes CDR1 SGHRS and CDR2 YFSETQ. The CDR3 region has the DNA TGCGCCAGCAGCCCGACAGGGACAGGCTCCTACGAGCAGTACTTC. Its protein is CASSPTGTGSYEQYF.

This clone was seen once. The chain links TRBV30 to TRBJ1-5; D may be TRBD1 (5 bases). V was shortened by 2 bases and J by 2 bases, with 13 bases between the two germline ends. The CDR3 loop spans 15 amino acids. Germline lookup yields CDR1 GTSNPN and CDR2 SVGIG (reference sequence). The CDR3 DNA is TGTGCCTGGAGTAAAGGGGCAGGGCGCAATCAGCCCCAGCATTTT. This sequence encodes CAWSKGAGRNQPQHF.

The chain uses TRBV19 and TRBJ1-5; TRBD1 matches 9 bases. CDR1 and CDR2 (germline): LNHDA, SQIVND (reference sequence). The J segment lost 10 bases and the V segment lost 2 bases, leaving 9 bases of the junction unmatched. CDR3 length: 15 residues. CDR3 loop: CASSISTGGFGPQHF. Here the CDR3 DNA reads TGTGCCAGTAGTATAAGCACAGGGGGCTTTGGACCCCAGCATTTT.

The table lists this clone with a few counts. The V and J genes are TRBV25-1 and TRBJ1-2; D unclear. The length of the CDR3 is 14 residues. Trimming stripped 3 bases from V and 2 bases from J, with 10 bases between. Germline assignment: CDR1 MGHDK and CDR2 SYGVNS. The CDR3 loop reads CASSDLTKNYGYTF. The DNA for the CDR3 is TGTGCCAGCAGTGATTTGACTAAAAACTATGGCTACACCTTC.

The chain uses TRBV28 and TRBJ1-3; no firm D call. The germline V and J ends were trimmed by 8 bases and 1 base, with 12 bases remaining between them. The CDR3 runs to 14 residues. Germline V gene sequence: CDR1 MDHEN, CDR2 SYDVKM. The CDR3: CASREKTSGNTIYF. For the CDR3, the DNA is TGTGCCAGCCGAGAAAAGACTTCTGGAAACACCATATATTTT. The full variable domain, in which reference TRBV28 and TRBJ1-3 provide the parts outside the CDR3, is DVKVTQSSRYLVKRTGEKVFLECVQDMDHENMFWYRQDPGLGLRLIYFSYDVKMKEKGDIPEGYSVSREKKERFSLILESASTNQTSMYLCASREKTSGNTIYFGEGSWLTVV.

The chain is built from TRBV13 and TRBJ2-7; TRBD1 matches at 7 bases. V shed 4 bases and J 2 bases; nucleotides not matched to a gene: 8. CDR3 size: 15 residues. Germline V CDR1 and CDR2: PRHDT, FYEKMQ (reference sequence). The CDR3, as DNA: TGTGCCAGCAGCTCCGCAGGGGGAAGAACCTACGAGCAGTACTTC. It is translated as CASSSAGGRTYEQYF.

The gene calls are TRBV9 and TRBJ1-2; D is undetermined. Trimming took 4 bases from V and 5 from J, leaving 9 bases between them. Germline CDR1 and CDR2: SGDLS and YYNGEE. CDR3 length: 12 amino acids. The CDR3 DNA reads TGTGCCAGCAGCACAGATGCTTATGGCTACACCTTC. Translated, it gives CASSTDAYGYTF.

The rearrangement joins TRBV27 to TRBJ2-3, with 9 bases that match TRBD1. This CDR3 comprises 15 residues. In germline, CDR1 is MNHEY, CDR2 SMNVEV (reference sequence). Trimming cost V 8 bases and J 4 bases; bases outside gene matches: 10. For the CDR3, the DNA is TGTGCCAGCGGGATGGGACAGGGCCTGGCAGATACGCAGTATTTT. Its translation is CASGMGQGLADTQYF.

This sequence joins TRBV9 and TRBJ2-7; 10 bases are shared with TRBD2. Germline assignment: CDR1 SGDLS and CDR2 YYNGEE. V lost 4 bases to trimming and J lost 2 bases; unmatched junction nucleotides: 6. The CDR3 has 15 residues. CDR3 amino acids: CASSSGTSVPYEQYF. The CDR3 coding sequence is TGTGCCAGCAGCTCCGGGACTAGCGTCCCCTACGAGCAGTACTTC.

V gene TRBV6-5 combines with J gene TRBJ2-5, with 8 bases that match TRBD2. This CDR3 is 14 amino acids long. Germline assignment: CDR1 MNHEY and CDR2 SVGAGI. The V and J ends lost 4 bases and 5 bases, in that order; junction bases with no gene match: 6. The CDR3 DNA reads TGTGCCAGCAGTTTTTATAGCGGGGAGGAGACCCAGTACTTC. This codes for CASSFYSGEETQYF.

In the case of this clone: An end of the junction differs from the germline gene, which may be a read error. The chain carries TRBV19 and TRBJ1-1, with a weak D call TRBD1 (5 bases). Germline loops: CDR1 LNHDA, CDR2 SQIVND (reference sequence). This CDR3 has 17 residues. The CDR3 region has the DNA TGTGCCAGTAGTATATCTGAGACAGCCATCGATAACAGTGAAGCTTTCTTT. Protein product: CASSISETAIDNSEAFF.

The chain recombines TRBV10-1 with TRBJ2-7, with a weak D call TRBD1 (6 bases). Germline CDR1 WNHNN, CDR2 SYGVQD (reference sequence). Trimming pared 8 bases from V and 6 bases from J, leaving 20 bases between. The length of the CDR3 is 14 residues. Here the CDR3 DNA reads TGCGCCAGCCGATCACAGGGATGTTTCTGCGAGCAGTACTTC. This gives the protein CASRSQGCFCEQYF.

The CDR3 DNA reads TGTGCCAGCAGCGTAGGCCTAGCGGGACCTTCAGATACGCAGTATTTT. Translation: CASSVGLAGPSDTQYF. This chain connects TRBV9 to TRBJ2-3; TRBD2 matches 9 bases. CDR1 and CDR2 from the germline V gene are SGDLS and YYNGEE. The V segment lost 0 bases and the J segment 4 bases; nucleotides outside the gene matches: 6. CDR3 length equals 16 residues.

This chain uses TRBV6-1 with TRBJ2-1, with 7 bases identical to TRBD1. V gave up 6 bases and J gave up 7 bases; unmatched junction bases: 6. This CDR3 spans 13 amino acids. Germline CDR1 is MNHNS and CDR2 is SASEGT. CDR3: CASSHEDRNEQFF. The CDR3 DNA is TGTGCCAGCAGCCACGAGGACAGGAATGAGCAGTTCTTC.

This clone occurred a few times. The gene calls are TRBV4-3 and TRBJ2-1; 7 bases are a match to TRBD1. CDR1 and CDR2 from the germline V gene are LGHNA and YSLEER. CDR3 length: 15 amino acids. The V gene end was trimmed by 1 base and the J gene end by 6 bases; junction bases not matched to a gene: 6. This CDR3 reads CASSQGDRVLNEQFF. The CDR3 nucleotides are TGCGCCAGCAGCCAAGGGGACAGAGTCCTCAATGAGCAGTTCTTC.

The V and J genes are TRBV30 and TRBJ2-5; tentatively, D is TRBD2 (5 bases). The CDR3 covers 14 residues. CDR1 is GTSNPN, CDR2 SVGIG, per germline (reference sequence). Trimming removed 2 bases from V and 0 bases from J, with 10 bases in between. CDR3 DNA sequence: TGTGCCTGGAGTCCTACTAGGTACCAAGAGACCCAGTACTTC. Amino acids: CAWSPTRYQETQYF.

This chain links TRBV2 with TRBJ1-1, with D tentatively TRBD1 (6 bases). The germline gives CDR1 SNHLY, CDR2 FYNNEI. CDR3 length equals 14 residues. V dropped 1 base and J dropped 4 bases, with 10 bases sitting between them. CDR3 bases: TGTGCCAGCAGTGAAGGAGGCAGGGGCACTGAAGCTTTCTTT. It specifies CASSEGGRGTEAFF.

The chain combines TRBV11-2 with TRBJ2-7; 10 positions agree with TRBD2. This CDR3 region has 16 residues. V gave up 4 bases and J gave up 5 bases; unmatched junction bases: 11. Germline V gene sequence: CDR1 SGHAT, CDR2 FQNNGV. DNA of the CDR3: TGTGCCAGCAGCTCCCTTCGACTAGCGGGCCGTCACGAGCAGTACTTC. Its translation is CASSSLRLAGRHEQYF.